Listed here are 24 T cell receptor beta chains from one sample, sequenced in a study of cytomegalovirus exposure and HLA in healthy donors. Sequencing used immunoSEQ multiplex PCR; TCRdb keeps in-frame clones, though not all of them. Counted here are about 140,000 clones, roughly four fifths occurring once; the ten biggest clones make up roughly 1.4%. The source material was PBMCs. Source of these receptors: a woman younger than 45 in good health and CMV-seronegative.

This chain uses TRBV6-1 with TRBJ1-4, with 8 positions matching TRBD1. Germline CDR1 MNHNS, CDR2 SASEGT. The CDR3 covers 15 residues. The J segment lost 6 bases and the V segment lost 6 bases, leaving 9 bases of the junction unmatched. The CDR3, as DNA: TGTGCCAGCAGCGTCAGGGGGCAGGGGCATGAAAAACTGTTTTTT. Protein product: CASSVRGQGHEKLFF.

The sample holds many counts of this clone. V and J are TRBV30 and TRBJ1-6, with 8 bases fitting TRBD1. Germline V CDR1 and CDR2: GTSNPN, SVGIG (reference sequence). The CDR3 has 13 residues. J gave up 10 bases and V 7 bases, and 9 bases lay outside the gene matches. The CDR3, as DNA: TGTGCCTCAACAGGGGGTCTTTTATCACCCCTCCACTTT. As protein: CASTGGLLSPLHF.

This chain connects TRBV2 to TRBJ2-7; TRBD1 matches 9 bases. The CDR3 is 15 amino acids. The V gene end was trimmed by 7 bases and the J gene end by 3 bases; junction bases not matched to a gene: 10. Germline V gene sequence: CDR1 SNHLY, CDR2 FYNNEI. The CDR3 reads CASTWGGTGFYEQYF. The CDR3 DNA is TGTGCCAGCACCTGGGGGGGGACAGGGTTCTACGAGCAGTACTTC.

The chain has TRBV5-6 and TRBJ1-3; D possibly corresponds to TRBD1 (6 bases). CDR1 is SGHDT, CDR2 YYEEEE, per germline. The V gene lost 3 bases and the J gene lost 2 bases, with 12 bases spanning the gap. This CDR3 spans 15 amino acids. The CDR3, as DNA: TGTGCCAGCAGCTCAACAGGGAGTGCTGGAAACACCATATATTTT. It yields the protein CASSSTGSAGNTIYF.

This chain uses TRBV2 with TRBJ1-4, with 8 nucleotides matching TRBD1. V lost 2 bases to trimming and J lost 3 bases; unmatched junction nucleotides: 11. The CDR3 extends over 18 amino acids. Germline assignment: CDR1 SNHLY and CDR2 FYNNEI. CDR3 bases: TGTGCCAGCAGTGAACCTCGGACAGGGACCACCTCTAATGAAAAACTGTTTTTT. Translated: CASSEPRTGTTSNEKLFF.

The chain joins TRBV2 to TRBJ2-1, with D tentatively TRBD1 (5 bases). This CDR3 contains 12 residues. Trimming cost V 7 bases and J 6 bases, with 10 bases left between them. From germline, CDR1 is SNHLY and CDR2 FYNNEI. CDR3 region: CASTPDSNEQFF. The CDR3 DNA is TGTGCCAGCACCCCTGACAGCAATGAGCAGTTCTTC.

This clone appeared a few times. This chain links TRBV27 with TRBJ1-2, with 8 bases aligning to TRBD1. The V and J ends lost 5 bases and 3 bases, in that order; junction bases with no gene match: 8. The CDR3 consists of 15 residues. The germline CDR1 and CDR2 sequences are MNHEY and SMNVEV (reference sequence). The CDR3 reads CASSPRTGIYYGYTF. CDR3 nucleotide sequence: TGTGCCAGCAGTCCCCGGACAGGGATTTACTATGGCTACACCTTC.

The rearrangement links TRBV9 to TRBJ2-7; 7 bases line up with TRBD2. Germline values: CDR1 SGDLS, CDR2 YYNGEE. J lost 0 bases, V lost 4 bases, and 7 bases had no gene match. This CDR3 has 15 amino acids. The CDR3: CASSPRGGLSYEQYF. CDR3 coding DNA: TGTGCCAGCAGCCCCCGCGGGGGACTCTCCTACGAGCAGTACTTC.

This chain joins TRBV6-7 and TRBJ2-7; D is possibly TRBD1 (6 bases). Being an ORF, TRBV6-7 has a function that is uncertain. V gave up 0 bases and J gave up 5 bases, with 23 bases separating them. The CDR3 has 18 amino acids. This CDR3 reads CASSYSIFSRTVVHEQYF. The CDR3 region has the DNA TGTGCCAGCAGTTACTCAATCTTTTCAAGGACAGTTGTCCACGAGCAGTACTTC.

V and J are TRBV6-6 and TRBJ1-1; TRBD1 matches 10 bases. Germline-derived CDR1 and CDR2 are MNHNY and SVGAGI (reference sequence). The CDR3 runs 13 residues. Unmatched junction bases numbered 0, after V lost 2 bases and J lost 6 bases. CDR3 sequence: CASSYGQGAEAFF. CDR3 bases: TGTGCCAGCAGTTACGGACAGGGGGCTGAAGCTTTCTTT.

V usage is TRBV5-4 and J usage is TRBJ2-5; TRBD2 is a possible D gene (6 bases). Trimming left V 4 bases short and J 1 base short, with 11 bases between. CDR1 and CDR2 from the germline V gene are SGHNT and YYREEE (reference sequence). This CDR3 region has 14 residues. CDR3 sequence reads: CASSLWDSQETQYF. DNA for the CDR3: TGTGCCAGCAGCCTATGGGACTCCCAAGAGACCCAGTACTTC.

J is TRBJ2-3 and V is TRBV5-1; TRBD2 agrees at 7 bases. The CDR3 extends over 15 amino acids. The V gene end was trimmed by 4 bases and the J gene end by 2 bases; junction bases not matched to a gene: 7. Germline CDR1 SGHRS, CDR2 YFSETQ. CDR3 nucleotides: TGCGCCAGCAGCCCGGAAGCGGGGACCACAGATACGCAGTATTTT. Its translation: CASSPEAGTTDTQYF. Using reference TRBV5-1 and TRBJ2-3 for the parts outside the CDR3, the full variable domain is KAGVTQTPRYLIKTRGQQVTLSCSPISGHRSVSWYQQTPGQGLQFLFEYFSETQRNKGNFPGRFSGRQFSNSRSEMNVSTLELGDSALYLCASSPEAGTTDTQYFGPGTRLTVL.

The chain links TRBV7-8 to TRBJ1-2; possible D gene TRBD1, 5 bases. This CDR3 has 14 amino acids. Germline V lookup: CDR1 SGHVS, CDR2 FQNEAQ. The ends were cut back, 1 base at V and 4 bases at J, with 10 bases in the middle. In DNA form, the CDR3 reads TGTGCCAGCAGCTTAGGGGGTAGGGGCTATGGCTACACCTTC. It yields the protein CASSLGGRGYGYTF.

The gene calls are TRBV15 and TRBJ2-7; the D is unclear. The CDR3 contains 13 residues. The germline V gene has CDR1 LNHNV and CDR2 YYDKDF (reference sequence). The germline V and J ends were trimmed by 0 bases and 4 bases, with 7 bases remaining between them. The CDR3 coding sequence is TGTGCCACCAGCAGAGAACAGAAGTACGAGCAGTACTTC. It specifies CATSREQKYEQYF.

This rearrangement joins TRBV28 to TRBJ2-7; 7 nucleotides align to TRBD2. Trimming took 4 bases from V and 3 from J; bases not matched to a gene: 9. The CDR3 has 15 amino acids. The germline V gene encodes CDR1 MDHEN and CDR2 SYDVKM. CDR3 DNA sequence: TGTGCCAGCAGTTCGCCCTATAGCGGGCTCTACGAGCAGTACTTC. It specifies CASSSPYSGLYEQYF.

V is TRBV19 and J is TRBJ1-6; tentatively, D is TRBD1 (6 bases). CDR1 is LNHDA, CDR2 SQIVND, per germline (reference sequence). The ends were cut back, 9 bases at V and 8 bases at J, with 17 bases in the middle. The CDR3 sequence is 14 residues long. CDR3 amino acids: CASRPAYRDSPLHF. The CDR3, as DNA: TGTGCCAGCCGCCCTGCGTACAGGGATTCACCCCTCCACTTT.

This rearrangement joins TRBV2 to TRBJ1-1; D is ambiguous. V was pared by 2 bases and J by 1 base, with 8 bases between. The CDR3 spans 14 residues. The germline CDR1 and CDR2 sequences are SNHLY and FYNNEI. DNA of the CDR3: TGTGCCAGCAGTGAAATAGTAACGAACACTGAAGCTTTCTTT. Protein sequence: CASSEIVTNTEAFF.

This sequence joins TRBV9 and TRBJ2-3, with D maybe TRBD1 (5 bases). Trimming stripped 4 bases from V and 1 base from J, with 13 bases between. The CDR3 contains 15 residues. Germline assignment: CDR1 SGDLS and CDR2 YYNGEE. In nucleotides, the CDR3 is TGTGCCAGCAGCTCCGACGTAGGGGGCACAGATACGCAGTATTTT. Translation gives CASSSDVGGTDTQYF.

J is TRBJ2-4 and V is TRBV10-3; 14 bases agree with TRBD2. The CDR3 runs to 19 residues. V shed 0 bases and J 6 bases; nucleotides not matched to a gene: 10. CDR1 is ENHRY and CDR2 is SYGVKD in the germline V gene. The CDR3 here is CAISESTLTSGGAGNIQYF. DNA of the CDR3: TGTGCCATCAGTGAGTCGACCCTGACTAGCGGGGGGGCAGGAAACATTCAGTACTTC.

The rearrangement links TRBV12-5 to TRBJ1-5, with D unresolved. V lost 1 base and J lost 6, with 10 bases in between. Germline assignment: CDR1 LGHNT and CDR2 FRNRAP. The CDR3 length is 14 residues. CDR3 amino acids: CASGLDSGSQPQHF. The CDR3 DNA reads TGTGCTAGTGGTTTGGATAGCGGGAGTCAGCCCCAGCATTTT. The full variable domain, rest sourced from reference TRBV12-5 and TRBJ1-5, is DARVTQTPRHKVTEMGQEVTMRCQPILGHNTVFWYRQTMMQGLELLAYFRNRAPLDDSGMPKDRFSAEMPDATLATLKIQPSEPRDSAVYFCASGLDSGSQPQHFGDGTRLSIL.

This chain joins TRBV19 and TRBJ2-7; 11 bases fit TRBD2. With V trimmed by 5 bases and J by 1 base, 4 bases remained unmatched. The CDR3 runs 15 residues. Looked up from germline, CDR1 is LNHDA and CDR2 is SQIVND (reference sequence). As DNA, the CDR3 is TGTGCCAGTAGTCTGACTAGCGGGGTTTCCTACGAGCAGTACTTC. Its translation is CASSLTSGVSYEQYF.

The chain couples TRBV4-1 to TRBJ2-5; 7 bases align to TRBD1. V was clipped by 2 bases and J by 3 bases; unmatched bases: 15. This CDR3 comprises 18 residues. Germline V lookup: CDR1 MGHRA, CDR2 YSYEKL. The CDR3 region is CASSQPILPGTAEETQYF. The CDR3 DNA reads TGCGCCAGCAGCCAACCAATTCTTCCCGGGACAGCAGAAGAGACCCAGTACTTC.

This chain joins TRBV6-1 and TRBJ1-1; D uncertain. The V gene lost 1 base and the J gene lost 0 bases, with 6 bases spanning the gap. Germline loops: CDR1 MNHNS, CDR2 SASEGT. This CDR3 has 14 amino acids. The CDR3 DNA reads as TGTGCCAGCAGTGAAGACCGGGTGAACACTGAAGCTTTCTTT. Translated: CASSEDRVNTEAFF.

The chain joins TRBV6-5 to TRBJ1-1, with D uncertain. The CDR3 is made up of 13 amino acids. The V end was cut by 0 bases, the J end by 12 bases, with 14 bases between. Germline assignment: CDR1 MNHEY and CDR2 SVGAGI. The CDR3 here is CASSYSNSGRTFF. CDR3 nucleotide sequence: TGTGCCAGCAGTTACTCGAACAGTGGGAGGACTTTCTTT.